This entry concerns a single T cell receptor (beta chain). In the original processing: Estimated nucleated cell counts came from reference gene primer amplification. Profiling relied on immunoSEQ multiplex PCR, and the TCRdb table lists in-frame clones only, not all of them. That table is the source of V, J and clone size, and D and trimming were worked out from the DNA. The data show 300,000 or so clones, approximately 88% seen once. Germline CDR1 reads SGHTS; CDR2 reads YDEGEE. V gave up 4 bases and J gave up 3 bases, with 13 bases separating them. The CDR3 length is 14 residues. The sample comes from a study of blood T cell repertoires in COVID-19. Study overall: Acute and convalescent COVID-19 samples came from the United States, Italy and Spain. PBMCs, B-cell-depleted T cells, or T cells were the source of the cDNA or gDNA that made up the material.

This receptor was taken from a woman in her 30s who had recovered from COVID-19. Sequencing input: peripheral blood. The chain combines TRBV5-8 with TRBJ2-5, with D possibly being TRBD1 (6 bases). Written as DNA, the CDR3 is TGTGCCAGCAGCCCGGACAGTTCAAAAGAGACCCAGTACTTC. This encodes CASSPDSSKETQYF.